Below, one TCR beta chain is given with its context. As yet, its antigen is unknown. This sample is drawn from a study of T cells in localized non-small cell lung cancer. The CDR3 has 16 residues. V was pared by 7 bases and J by 0 bases, with 21 bases between. Germline lookup yields CDR1 GTSNPN and CDR2 SVGIG (reference sequence). TCRdb's table, derived via immunoSEQ multiplex PCR, lists solely in-frame clones and lacks some. The data contain about 19,000 clones, approximately 80% of them singletons. Study-level findings and limits: Investigators sequenced only a single tumor region, leaving heterogeneity possible. The study linked higher blood T cell density to longer overall survival. Peak T cell clonality was found in uninvolved adjacent lung, exceeding tumor. Across samples, adjacent lung featured a median roughly 50 of the top 100 tumor clones.

The starting material was peripheral blood, obtained before any cancer treatment. V is TRBV30 and J is TRBJ1-1; maybe TRBD1 (6 bases). This sequence originates from a man aged 40-75 years with stage I lung adenocarcinoma. DNA of the CDR3: TGTGCCTCATCCCTAGGGGGTCCGAACATGAACACTGAAGCTTTCTTT. It codes for CASSLGGPNMNTEAFF.